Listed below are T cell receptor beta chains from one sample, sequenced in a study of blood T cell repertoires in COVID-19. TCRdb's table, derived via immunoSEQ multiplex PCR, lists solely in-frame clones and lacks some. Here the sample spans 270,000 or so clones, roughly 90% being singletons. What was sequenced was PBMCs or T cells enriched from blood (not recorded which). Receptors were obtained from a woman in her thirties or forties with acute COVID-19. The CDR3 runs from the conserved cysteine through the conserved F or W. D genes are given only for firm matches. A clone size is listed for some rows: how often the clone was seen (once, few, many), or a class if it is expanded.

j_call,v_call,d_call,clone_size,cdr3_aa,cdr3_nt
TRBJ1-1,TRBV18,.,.,CASSPRLGDTEAFF,TGTGCCAGCTCACCAAGGCTGGGAGACACTGAAGCTTTCTTT
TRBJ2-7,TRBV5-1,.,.,CASRVGAGSYEQYF,TGCGCCAGCAGAGTAGGTGCGGGGTCCTACGAGCAGTACTTC
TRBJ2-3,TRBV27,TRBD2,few,CASSLSGGAPADTQYF,TGTGCCAGCAGTCTTAGCGGGGGGGCCCCCGCAGATACGCAGTATTTT
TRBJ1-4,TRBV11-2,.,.,CASSYDDLRGEKLFF,TGTGCCAGCAGTTATGATGATCTTCGAGGTGAAAAACTGTTTTTT
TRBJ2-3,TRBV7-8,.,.,CASSLVVGGVAGTDTQYF,TGTGCCAGCAGCTTAGTGGTTGGCGGGGTGGCGGGTACAGATACGCAGTATTTT
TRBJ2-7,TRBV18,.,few,CASSPLGGSSYEQYF,TGTGCCAGCTCACCTCTTGGAGGGAGCTCCTACGAGCAGTACTTC
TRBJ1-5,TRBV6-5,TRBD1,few,CASSTGAGGEWPQHF,TGTGCCAGCAGCACCGGGGCAGGGGGTGAGTGGCCCCAGCATTTT
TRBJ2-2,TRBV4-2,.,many,CASSQGEGDTGELFF,TGTGCCAGCAGCCAAGGGGAAGGGGACACCGGGGAGCTGTTTTTT
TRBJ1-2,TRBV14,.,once,CASSQGPNYGYTF,TGTGCCAGCAGCCAAGGGCCTAACTATGGCTACACCTTC
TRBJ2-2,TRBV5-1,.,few,CASSAWTANTGELFF,TGCGCCAGCAGCGCCTGGACAGCGAACACCGGGGAGCTGTTTTTT
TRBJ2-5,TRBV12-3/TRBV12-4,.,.,CASRPRVRETQYF,TGTGCCAGCAGGCCCAGGGTCCGAGAGACCCAGTACTTC
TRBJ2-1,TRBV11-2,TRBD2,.,CASSTLRASGLPEQFF,TGTGCCAGCAGCACCCTTCGGGCTAGCGGGCTGCCCGAGCAGTTCTTC
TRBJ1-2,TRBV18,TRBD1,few,CASSPGTDLYGYTF,TGTGCCAGCTCACCAGGGACAGACCTCTATGGCTACACCTTC
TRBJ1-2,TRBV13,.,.,CASSRNKNYGYTF,TGTGCCAGCAGCCGTAACAAAAACTATGGCTACACCTTC
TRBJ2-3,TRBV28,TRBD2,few,CASSNGLAGAREDTQYF,TGTGCCAGCAGTAACGGACTAGCGGGAGCCCGGGAAGATACGCAGTATTTT
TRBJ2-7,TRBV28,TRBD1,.,CASSANDRGGDEQYF,TGTGCCAGCAGTGCCAACGACAGGGGTGGAGACGAGCAGTACTTC
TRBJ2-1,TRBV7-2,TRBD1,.,CASSTDRWSSYNEQFF,TGTGCCAGCAGCACGGACAGGTGGAGCTCCTACAATGAGCAGTTCTTC
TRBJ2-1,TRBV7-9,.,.,CASSLAFKGSPYNEQFF,TGTGCCAGCAGCTTAGCGTTTAAGGGGTCTCCTTACAATGAGCAGTTCTTC
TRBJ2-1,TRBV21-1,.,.,CASSLLGTRRVDEQFF,TGTGCCAGCAGCCTACTTGGCACTAGGCGGGTCGATGAGCAGTTCTTC
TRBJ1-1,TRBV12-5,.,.,CASGTPRLTEAFF,TGTGCTAGTGGCACCCCTAGGTTGACTGAAGCTTTCTTT
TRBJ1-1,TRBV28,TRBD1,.,CASSRRQGVRGTEAFF,TGTGCCAGCAGTCGCAGACAGGGGGTGAGAGGCACTGAAGCTTTCTTT
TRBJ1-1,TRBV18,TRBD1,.,CASSPTGAGDTEAFF,TGTGCCAGCTCGCCTACAGGGGCCGGGGACACTGAAGCTTTCTTT
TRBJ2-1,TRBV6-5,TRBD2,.,CASSSGRKTEEQFF,TGTGCCAGCAGTAGCGGGAGGAAGACGGAGGAGCAGTTCTTC
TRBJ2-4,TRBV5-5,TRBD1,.,CASSWGTGVAKNIQYF,TGTGCCAGCAGCTGGGGGACAGGGGTAGCCAAAAACATTCAGTACTTC
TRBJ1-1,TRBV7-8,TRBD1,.,CASSLLQGSLRSTEAFF,TGTGCCAGCAGCTTATTACAGGGGTCTTTGCGTTCCACTGAAGCTTTCTTT
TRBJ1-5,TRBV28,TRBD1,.,CASSRGQGAPQPQHF,TGTGCCAGCAGCCGCGGACAGGGGGCCCCTCAGCCCCAGCATTTT
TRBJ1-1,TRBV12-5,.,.,CASGTRSRAEAFF,TGTGCTAGTGGTACCCGTTCCCGGGCTGAAGCTTTCTTT
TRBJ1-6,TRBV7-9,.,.,CASSNQGPNSPLHF,TGTGCCAGCAGCAATCAGGGCCCTAATTCACCCCTCCACTTT
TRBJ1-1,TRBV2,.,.,CASSDRRGYTEAFF,TGTGCCAGCAGTGATAGACGCGGGTACACTGAAGCTTTCTTT
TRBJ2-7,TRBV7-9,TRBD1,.,CASSTGTGREQYF,TGTGCCAGCAGCACTGGGACAGGGCGCGAGCAGTACTTC
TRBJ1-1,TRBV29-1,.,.,CSVGSTGRRNTEAFF,TGCAGCGTTGGGTCGACAGGTCGAAGAAACACTGAAGCTTTCTTT
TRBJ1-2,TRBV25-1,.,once,CASSEGGKPRGNYGYTF,TGTGCCAGCAGTGAAGGTGGGAAACCCAGGGGCAACTATGGCTACACCTTC
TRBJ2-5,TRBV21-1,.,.,CASSKEGQGGGTQYF,TGTGCCAGCAGCAAAGAAGGACAGGGGGGCGGGACCCAGTACTTC
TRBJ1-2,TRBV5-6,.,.,CASSWGGGGYTF,TGTGCCAGCAGCTGGGGCGGGGGTGGCTACACCTTC
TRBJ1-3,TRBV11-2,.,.,CASSQGGNTIYF,TGTGCCAGCAGCCAGGGGGGAAACACCATATATTTT
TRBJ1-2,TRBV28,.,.,CASSTLTSPGNYGYTF,TGTGCCAGCAGTACCCTTACGTCCCCAGGAAACTATGGCTACACCTTC
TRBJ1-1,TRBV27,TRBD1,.,CASSTRGPDVEAFF,TGTGCCAGCAGTACCAGGGGGCCAGACGTTGAAGCTTTCTTT
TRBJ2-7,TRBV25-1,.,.,CASSEAGLLYEQYF,TGTGCCAGCAGTGAGGCGGGCTTATTATACGAGCAGTACTTC
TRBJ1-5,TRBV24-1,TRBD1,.,CATSDPGTGGAYSNQPQHF,TGTGCCACCAGTGATCCAGGGACAGGGGGCGCGTATAGCAATCAGCCCCAGCATTTT
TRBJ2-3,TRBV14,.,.,CASSPGWGLTDTQYF,TGTGCCAGCAGCCCTGGCTGGGGGCTAACAGATACGCAGTATTTT
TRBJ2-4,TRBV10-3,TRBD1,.,CAISEPGTGGGGKNIQYF,TGTGCCATCAGTGAACCCGGGACAGGGGGCGGGGGCAAAAACATTCAGTACTTC
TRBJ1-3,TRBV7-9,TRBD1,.,CASSSSDRSSGNTIYF,TGTGCCAGCAGCTCATCGGACAGGAGCTCTGGAAACACCATATATTTT
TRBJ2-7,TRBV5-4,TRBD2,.,CASSYSGGLSEQYF,TGTGCCAGCAGCTATAGCGGGGGGCTCTCCGAGCAGTACTTC
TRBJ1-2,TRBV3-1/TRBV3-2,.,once,CASSQDLQGLHGYTF,TGTGCCAGCAGCCAAGATTTGCAGGGCCTCCATGGCTACACCTTC
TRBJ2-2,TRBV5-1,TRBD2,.,CASSLWGTSAANTGELFF,TGCGCCAGCAGCTTATGGGGGACTAGCGCAGCGAACACCGGGGAGCTGTTTTTT
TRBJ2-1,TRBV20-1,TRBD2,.,CSASGLAVSYNEQFF,TGCAGTGCTAGTGGACTAGCGGTTTCCTACAATGAGCAGTTCTTC
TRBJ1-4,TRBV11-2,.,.,CASSLQAATNEKLFF,TGTGCCAGCAGCTTACAGGCTGCAACTAATGAAAAACTGTTTTTT
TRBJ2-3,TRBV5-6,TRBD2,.,CASSFPSGDDTQYF,TGTGCCAGCAGCTTCCCTAGCGGGGATGATACGCAGTATTTT
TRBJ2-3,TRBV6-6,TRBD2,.,CASSLAGVGTDTQYF,TGTGCCAGCAGTTTAGCGGGAGTTGGCACAGATACGCAGTATTTT
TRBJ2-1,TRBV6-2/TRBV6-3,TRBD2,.,CASSYTNLAGVNNEQFF,TGTGCCAGCAGTTACACGAATCTAGCGGGAGTGAACAATGAGCAGTTCTTC
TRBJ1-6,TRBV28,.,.,CASSLWAGEGNSPLHF,TGTGCCAGCAGTTTATGGGCAGGGGAGGGGAATTCACCCCTCCACTTT
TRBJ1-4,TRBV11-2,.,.,CASSFNRAANEKLFF,TGTGCCAGCAGCTTCAACAGGGCGGCTAATGAAAAACTGTTTTTT
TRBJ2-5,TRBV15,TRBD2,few,CATSTRTSGSKMTQYF,TGTGCCACCAGCACCAGGACTAGCGGGAGCAAGATGACCCAGTACTTC